The clone carrying this T cell receptor (beta chain) occurred once. Its specificity is unknown. The entry originates in a study of CD8 T cells in ankylosing spondylitis. Study-wide points: Roughly eight highly homologous variants made up a TCR beta motif that seemed to typify ankylosing spondylitis blood. Disease-linked clones reportedly concentrated significantly in matched ankylosing spondylitis synovial fluid. Disease-associated clones were CD8+ and fairly uncommon in peripheral blood.

For TCR beta, libraries came from quantitative 5'-RACE with molecular barcodes. TCRdb re-derived calls from the 5' RACE reads in MiXCR, one entry per CDR3 protein. The data show fewer than 450,000 distinct CDR3 sequences, with roughly 15% seen just once and approximately 0.97% held by the top ten. CDR1 is LNHDA, CDR2 SQIVND, per germline (reference sequence). This CDR3 contains 17 residues. Trimming took off 3 bases at V and 0 bases at J, with 17 bases between the two ends. The source material was blood, either unsorted or a sorted T cell fraction (not recorded which). The rearrangement uses TRBV19 and TRBJ1-1, with D maybe TRBD1 (5 bases). The sequence came from a male donor with ankylosing spondylitis. The CDR3 region is CASSMGPTLYMNTEAFF. CDR3 sequence (DNA): TGTGCCAGTAGTATGGGGCCCACATTGTATATGAACACTGAAGCTTTCTTT.